This TCR beta chain appears in the sequencing data of a study of OX40 agonist ivuxolimab in advanced cancers. Study information: Patients were dosed with the agonistic anti-OX40 (CD134) antibody ivuxolimab. Males comprised roughly four fifths of the group, whose mean age was approximately 60 years (range roughly 23 to 80).

The assay was immunoSEQ multiplex PCR, and TCRdb's table has in-frame clones only and misses some. Among around 92,000 clones listed, around 94% were seen once. The sequence came from an adult with an advanced solid tumor such as melanoma, head and neck, liver or kidney cancer. The sequences come from CD4+ or CD8+ T cells sorted from blood, collected in a trial of the OX40 agonist ivuxolimab.

CDR3 coding DNA: TGTGCCAGCACCCCTCCGGGACTAGGGCTCTACGAGCAGTACTTC. The encoded protein is CASTPPGLGLYEQYF. J is TRBJ2-7 and V is TRBV13, with 8 nucleotides matching TRBD2. Germline V lookup: CDR1 PRHDT, CDR2 FYEKMQ (reference sequence). The CDR3 extends over 15 amino acids. V was pared by 7 bases and J by 3 bases, with 11 bases of the junction left unmatched.